This entry concerns a single TCR beta chain. The antigen remains unidentified. This entry comes from a study of CD8+CD57+ T cells in acquired aplastic anemia. Study context: The mean DNA yield obtained from sorted CD4+ and CD8+ cells came to 3.2 ug. Findings of the study overall: Sharing between patients and controls was observed for some 27 CD8+ CDR3 sequences. Between patients and controls, CD8+ Simpson's diversity did not vary significantly.

Genomic DNA served as template for TCR beta VDJ and CDR3 profiling. TCRdb re-analysed the reads in MiXCR, keeping a single row per CDR3 protein. The sample yields 250,000 or so distinct CDR3 sequences, around half seen once. All sequencing subjects had displayed CD8+CD57+ cell expansion on flow cytometry. The source material was sorted CD4+, CD8+, or CD8+CD57+ T cells (not recorded which) from PBMCs. This TCR derives from a human donor with aplastic anemia.

Here the CDR3 reads CASSQDLGDNYGYTF. CDR3 coding DNA: TGCGCCAGCAGCCAAGATCTGGGAGATAACTATGGCTACACCTTC. V is TRBV4-3 and J is TRBJ1-2; D remains ambiguous. V was trimmed by 0 bases and J by 1 base, leaving 9 bases between them. The CDR3 contains 15 residues. Germline CDR1 and CDR2: LGHNA and YSLEER.